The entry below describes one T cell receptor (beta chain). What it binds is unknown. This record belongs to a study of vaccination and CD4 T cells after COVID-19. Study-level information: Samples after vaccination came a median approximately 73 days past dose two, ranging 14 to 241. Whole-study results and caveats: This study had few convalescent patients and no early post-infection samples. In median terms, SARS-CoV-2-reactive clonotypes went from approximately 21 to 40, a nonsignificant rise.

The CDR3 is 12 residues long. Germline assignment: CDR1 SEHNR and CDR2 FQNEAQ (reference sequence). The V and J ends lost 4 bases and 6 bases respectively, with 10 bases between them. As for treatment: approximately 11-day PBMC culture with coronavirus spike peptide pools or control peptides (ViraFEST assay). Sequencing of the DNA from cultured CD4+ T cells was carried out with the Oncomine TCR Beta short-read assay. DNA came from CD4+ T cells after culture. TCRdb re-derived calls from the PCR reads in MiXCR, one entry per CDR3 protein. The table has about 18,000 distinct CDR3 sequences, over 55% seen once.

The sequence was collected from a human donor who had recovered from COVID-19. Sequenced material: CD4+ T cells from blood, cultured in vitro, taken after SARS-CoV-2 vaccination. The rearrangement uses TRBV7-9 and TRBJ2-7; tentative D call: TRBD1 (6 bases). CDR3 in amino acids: CASSSTGLEQYF. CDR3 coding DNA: TGTGCCAGCAGCTCGACAGGACTCGAGCAGTACTTC.